The T cell receptor (beta chain) described here comes from a study of shared clonotypes between healthy human individuals. Naive-designated CD8 cells lacked CD45RO, were positively enriched for CCR7, and omitted terminally differentiated effector memory CD45RA+ cells. Produced via immunoSEQ multiplex PCR; TCRdb's table is partial and in-frame only. Here the sample spans about 870,000 clones, roughly 92% being singletons. Specimen: naive CD8+ T cells sorted from blood. The receptor was isolated from a man in his thirties or forties in good health.

DNA for the CDR3: TGTGCCAGCAGCTTAGAGTCTAGCGGGAGGTCCTACAATGAGCAGTTCTTC. Amino acids: CASSLESSGRSYNEQFF. The genes are TRBV7-6 and TRBJ2-1; 11 bases align to TRBD2. Trimming took 1 base from V and 1 from J; bases not matched to a gene: 3. The CDR3 totals 17 residues. Germline V CDR1 and CDR2: SGHVS, FNYEAQ. Using reference TRBV7-6 and TRBJ2-1 for the parts outside the CDR3, the full variable domain is GAGVSQSPRYKVTKRGQDVALRCDPISGHVSLYWYRQALGQGPEFLTYFNYEAQQDKSGLPNDRFSAERPEGSISTLTIQRTEQRDSAMYRCASSLESSGRSYNEQFFGPGTRLTVL.